This T cell receptor beta chain is from a study of T cells in localized non-small cell lung cancer. Per germline, CDR1 SGHAT and CDR2 FQNNGV. CDR3 length: 14 residues. Trimming stripped 1 base from V and 7 bases from J, with 13 bases between. Clones were sequenced by immunoSEQ multiplex PCR, and TCRdb holds only the in-frame ones, with some missing. The table shows about 52,000 clones, with roughly 80% occurring only once. Remarks on this clone: The antigen remains undetermined.

Overall study results and limits: Density of T cells in blood, when higher, went with longer overall survival.

The sample consisted of PBMCs, taken before any cancer treatment. This chain connects TRBV11-2 to TRBJ1-2; possible D gene TRBD1, 5 bases. The sequence was obtained from a woman aged 35 to 75 with stage II lung adenocarcinoma. The CDR3 DNA is TGTGCCAGCAGCTTAGCTGGCAGGGAGGGTGGCTACACCTTC. It is translated as CASSLAGREGGYTF.